The 28 T cell receptor beta chains below come from one sample, sequenced in a study of early T cells in non-severe SARS-CoV-2 infection. TCRdb recomputed calls from the 5' RACE reads with MiXCR, one row per CDR3 protein. The table includes about 69,000 distinct CDR3 sequences, approximately 12% detected once. The sequenced sample consisted of whole blood. Every receptor here comes from an adult who was a healthcare worker with PCR-confirmed SARS-CoV-2 infection or an uninfected control (not recorded which).

This sequence joins TRBV5-4 and TRBJ2-6, with D possibly being TRBD1 (6 bases). Germline V lookup: CDR1 SGHNT, CDR2 YYREEE (reference sequence). The CDR3 is 17 residues long. Trimming cost V 4 bases and J 0 bases, with 14 bases left between them. The CDR3 loop is CASSRGQTGSGANVLTF. The DNA of the CDR3 is TGTGCCAGCAGCCGAGGACAGACGGGCTCTGGGGCCAACGTCCTGACTTTC.

Only a few counts were recorded for this clonotype. The chain has TRBV7-2 and TRBJ1-1; D possibly corresponds to TRBD1 (6 bases). The CDR3 is 12 residues long. Germline assignment: CDR1 SGHTA and CDR2 FQGNSA. V was pared by 6 bases and J by 5 bases, with 10 bases between. The CDR3 bases are TGTGCCAGCAGAAGGGGGAGAACTGAAGCTTTCTTT. It codes for CASRRGRTEAFF.

The chain recombines TRBV7-8 with TRBJ2-3, with TRBD1 as a possible D gene (6 bases). CDR1 SGHVS and CDR2 FQNEAQ come from the germline V gene. Trimming cost V 1 base and J 2 bases, with 10 bases left between them. This CDR3 is 15 amino acids long. The DNA for the CDR3 is TGTGCCAGCAGCTTAGGGGACACCTACACAGATACGCAGTATTTT. The encoded protein is CASSLGDTYTDTQYF. Full variable domain (rest looked up from reference TRBV7-8 and TRBJ2-3): GAGVSQSPRYKVAKRGQDVALRCDPISGHVSLFWYQQALGQGPEFLTYFQNEAQLDKSGLPSDRFFAERPEGSVSTLKIQRTQQEDSAVYLCASSLGDTYTDTQYFGPGTRLTVL.

This clonotype was picked up a small number of times. The chain links TRBV20-1 to TRBJ2-1, with 10 nucleotides matching TRBD2. This CDR3 is 15 amino acids long. Per germline, CDR1 DFQATT and CDR2 SNEGSKA (reference sequence). V lost 2 bases and J lost 9; bases outside the gene matches: 10. The CDR3 protein is CSARKRLAGVTEQFF. The CDR3 coding sequence is TGCAGTGCTAGAAAGAGGCTAGCGGGAGTGACTGAGCAGTTCTTC.

The chain combines TRBV6-2 or TRBV6-3 with TRBJ2-3; D is unresolved. CDR1 is MNHEY, CDR2 SVGEGT, per germline. The germline V and J ends were trimmed by 6 bases and 2 bases, with 12 bases remaining between them. The CDR3 is 14 amino acids. The DNA of the CDR3 is TGTGCCAGCAGCAAACTGGGGAACACAGATACGCAGTATTTT. This codes for CASSKLGNTDTQYF.

This clonotype was observed a handful of times. The J gene is TRBJ2-7, the V gene TRBV20-1; weak D call: TRBD2 (5 bases). The CDR3 is 15 residues long. The germline V and J ends were trimmed by 0 bases and 7 bases, with 19 bases remaining between them. Per the germline V gene, CDR1 is DFQATT and CDR2 is SNEGSKA (reference sequence). For the CDR3, the DNA is TGCAGTGCTAGAGATCGGGCGGGCGCGCTTTTGGAGCAGTACTTC. It translates to CSARDRAGALLEQYF.

This clonotype was found many times. In DNA form, the CDR3 reads TGTGCCAGCAGCCCGGGACTAGCGAGCCACAATGAGCAGTTCTTC. This encodes CASSPGLASHNEQFF. The V and J genes are TRBV12-3 or TRBV12-4 and TRBJ2-1; 10 bases fit TRBD2. The CDR3 runs 15 residues. Trimming took 6 bases from V and 5 from J; bases not matched to a gene: 7.

This clonotype was recorded a few times. The chain combines TRBV10-3 with TRBJ2-3; D might be TRBD2 (7 bases). V was shortened by 6 bases and J by 1 base, with 14 bases between the two germline ends. CDR3 size: 15 residues. Germline loops: CDR1 ENHRY, CDR2 SYGVKD. The CDR3: CAISRGGVRTDTQYF. DNA of the CDR3: TGTGCCATCAGCAGGGGAGGGGTGCGCACAGATACGCAGTATTTT.

The J gene is TRBJ2-2, the V gene TRBV29-1; no firm D call. This CDR3 contains 12 residues. The V gene lost 4 bases and the J gene lost 8 bases, with 11 bases spanning the gap. Germline CDR1 is SQVTM and CDR2 is ANQGSEA. The CDR3 DNA reads as TGCAGCGTTGTGGACCTACCAGGGGAGCTGTTTTTT. As protein: CSVVDLPGELFF.

This clonotype was seen a handful of times. The chain uses TRBV7-6 and TRBJ2-2; D remains unclear. CDR3 length equals 14 residues. Germline V gene lookup returns CDR1 SGHVS and CDR2 FNYEAQ. The V and J ends lost 1 base and 0 bases respectively, with 3 bases between them. The CDR3 spells CASSLESNTGELFF. The DNA for the CDR3 is TGTGCCAGCAGCTTAGAGTCGAACACCGGGGAGCTGTTTTTT.

This clonotype was observed a few times. The V call is TRBV6-2 or TRBV6-3, the J call TRBJ2-2, with unresolved D. Germline V gene lookup returns CDR1 MNHEY and CDR2 SVGEGT. Trimming removed 0 bases at V and 8 bases at J, with 4 bases between. This CDR3 has 12 amino acids. CDR3 in amino acids: CASSYSAGELFF. DNA for the CDR3: TGTGCCAGCAGTTACTCGGCGGGGGAGCTGTTTTTT.

This clonotype was observed once. Its ends do not fully match the called genes, so a read error is possible. Written as DNA, the CDR3 is TGTGCCAGCAGTTACTCCCCGGGATCCTACGAGCTGTACTTC. This sequence encodes CASSYSPGSYELYF. V and J are TRBV6-5 and TRBJ2-7; the D gene is possibly TRBD2 (5 bases). The germline gives CDR1 MNHEY, CDR2 SVGAGI. The CDR3 has 14 residues.

This chain links TRBV7-3 with TRBJ2-3; D might be TRBD1 (6 bases). V was pared by 5 bases and J by 1 base, with 13 bases between. Germline CDR1 reads SGHTA; CDR2 reads FQGTGA. CDR3 length equals 15 residues. The CDR3 here is CASSPGVVRTDTQYF. CDR3 sequence (DNA): TGTGCCAGCAGCCCAGGGGTGGTCCGCACAGATACGCAGTATTTT. Variable domain in full (rest from reference TRBV7-3 and TRBJ2-3): GAGVSQTPSNKVTEKGKYVELRCDPISGHTALYWYRQSLGQGPEFLIYFQGTGAADDSGLPNDRFFAVRPEGSVSTLKIQRTERGDSAVYLCASSPGVVRTDTQYFGPGTRLTVL.

Ten or more counts support this clonotype. This chain uses TRBV7-9 with TRBJ1-6; D gene ambiguous. Germline CDR1 reads SEHNR; CDR2 reads FQNEAQ (reference sequence). The length of the CDR3 is 16 residues. Trimming took 6 bases from V and 0 from J, leaving 12 bases between them. The CDR3 loop is CASRSTTYSYNSPLHF. The CDR3 coding sequence is TGTGCCAGCAGGAGTACGACATACTCCTATAATTCACCCCTCCACTTT.

This clonotype was counted ten times or more. The chain couples TRBV29-1 to TRBJ2-3; D may be TRBD2 (6 bases). V shed 7 bases and J shed 7 bases, with 15 bases lying between them. CDR1 and CDR2 (germline): SQVTM, ANQGSEA. This CDR3 spans 12 amino acids. In DNA, the CDR3 is TGCAGCGGCGGGACGGCCCCCCATACGCAGTATTTT. As protein: CSGGTAPHTQYF.

The V gene is TRBV6-2 or TRBV6-3, the J gene TRBJ2-7; no clear D gene. The CDR3 extends over 12 amino acids. The germline V gene has CDR1 MNHEY and CDR2 SVGEGT. V shed 7 bases and J shed 8 bases, with 15 bases lying between them. The CDR3 coding sequence is TGTGCCAGCACCAGCTACAGCAACAAGCAGTACTTC. Translating it yields CASTSYSNKQYF.

V and J are TRBV29-1 and TRBJ1-1; D unresolved. The CDR3 covers 13 residues. Trimming pared 1 base from V and 5 bases from J, leaving 11 bases between. CDR1 and CDR2 from the germline V gene are SQVTM and ANQGSEA. The CDR3 reads CSVEVGVGTEAFF. As DNA, the CDR3 is TGCAGCGTTGAAGTCGGAGTTGGGACTGAAGCTTTCTTT.

The V gene is TRBV29-1, the J gene TRBJ2-1; perhaps D is TRBD1 or TRBD2 (5 bases each). This CDR3 region has 16 residues. Germline assignment: CDR1 SQVTM and CDR2 ANQGSEA. The V end was cut by 4 bases, the J end by 0 bases, with 16 bases between. CDR3 DNA sequence: TGCAGCGTTGTTCCTTTAGAGGGGAGCTCCTACAATGAGCAGTTCTTC. It codes for CSVVPLEGSSYNEQFF.

Many counts were recorded for this clonotype. This chain uses TRBV7-2 with TRBJ2-3; TRBD1 might be the D (6 bases). Germline loops: CDR1 SGHTA, CDR2 FQGNSA. This CDR3 spans 14 amino acids. Trimming stripped 5 bases from V and 2 bases from J, with 11 bases between. The CDR3 protein is CASSPDRYTDTQYF. The DNA for the CDR3 is TGTGCCAGCAGCCCGGACAGATACACAGATACGCAGTATTTT.

The chain combines TRBV4-3 with TRBJ1-4, with 8 bases that match TRBD1. The V gene end was trimmed by 4 bases and the J gene end by 8 bases; junction bases not matched to a gene: 6. CDR3 length: 14 amino acids. The germline V gene has CDR1 LGHNA and CDR2 YSLEER. As DNA, the CDR3 is TGCGCCAGCAGCCCTGACAGGGGACGGGAAAAACTGTTTTTT. It is translated as CASSPDRGREKLFF.

The V and J genes are TRBV12-3 or TRBV12-4 and TRBJ1-6; D remains ambiguous. The CDR3 runs 14 residues. V was trimmed by 0 bases and J by 6 bases, leaving 6 bases between them. The CDR3 sequence is CASSLATLNSPLHF. The CDR3 DNA reads as TGTGCCAGCAGTTTAGCCACCCTTAATTCACCCCTCCACTTT.

This sequence joins TRBV5-5 and TRBJ1-2; possible D gene TRBD1, 6 bases. The CDR3 consists of 16 residues. Trimming pared 4 bases from V and 7 bases from J, leaving 23 bases between. Germline V CDR1 and CDR2: SGHKS, YYEKEE (reference sequence). The CDR3 DNA reads as TGTGCCAGCAGCCCGCAAACGAACAGGGATCTCTCTGGCTACACCTTC. It translates to CASSPQTNRDLSGYTF.

This clonotype was seen repeatedly, ten times or more. The V call is TRBV5-1, the J call TRBJ1-3, with D uncertain. The CDR3 runs to 14 residues. CDR1 is SGHRS, CDR2 YFSETQ, per germline. Deletions cut 6 bases from V and 0 bases from J, with 10 bases between. The CDR3 sequence: CASMDGNSGNTIYF. The CDR3 region has the DNA TGCGCCAGCATGGACGGTAACTCTGGAAACACCATATATTTT.

This clonotype was counted only a few times. The chain has TRBV6-2 or TRBV6-3 and TRBJ1-1, with D tentatively TRBD1 (6 bases). This CDR3 comprises 23 residues. From germline, CDR1 is MNHEY and CDR2 SVGEGT. V shed 0 bases and J shed 0 bases, with 32 bases lying between them. CDR3 DNA sequence: TGTGCCAGCAGTTACTCGATACAAATGTCCGCACAGGGCGGAAACAAGTTGAACACTGAAGCTTTCTTT. It translates to CASSYSIQMSAQGGNKLNTEAFF.

The CDR3 spells CSARTSGDEQYF. CDR3 coding DNA: TGCAGTGCTAGAACTAGCGGGGACGAGCAGTACTTC. The chain recombines TRBV20-1 with TRBJ2-7; TRBD2 aligns across 10 bases. The CDR3 covers 12 residues. V dropped 2 bases and J dropped 5; count of bases not matched to a gene: 0. The germline CDR1 and CDR2 sequences are DFQATT and SNEGSKA (reference sequence).

This clonotype was recorded at least ten times. The rearrangement joins TRBV5-1 to TRBJ1-6; no reliable D call. Germline CDR1 reads SGHRS; CDR2 reads YFSETQ. This CDR3 has 13 residues. Trimming cost V 3 bases and J 9 bases, with 10 bases left between them. Here the CDR3 DNA reads TGCGCCAGCAGCTGGGATTTCGGTTCACCCCTCCACTTT. The encoded protein is CASSWDFGSPLHF.

The chain has TRBV12-5 and TRBJ2-5, with D possibly being TRBD1 (5 bases). The germline V gene encodes CDR1 LGHNT and CDR2 FRNRAP. The CDR3 is 14 residues long. The V end lost 5 bases, the J end lost 2 bases, and 12 bases lay between the germline ends. The CDR3 loop reads CASGLDIAQETQYF. The CDR3 bases are TGTGCTAGTGGTCTGGACATCGCACAAGAGACCCAGTACTTC.

This clonotype was seen a few times. V usage is TRBV10-3 and J usage is TRBJ2-1; D not certain. CDR3 length: 11 residues. The ends were cut back, 2 bases at V and 8 bases at J, with 4 bases in the middle. Germline V gives CDR1 ENHRY, CDR2 SYGVKD. The DNA for the CDR3 is TGTGCCATCAGTGAGGTCTATGAGCAGTTCTTC. This encodes CAISEVYEQFF.